The clone carrying this T cell receptor beta chain came up a few times. Distinct nucleotide sequences in the sample also encode this CDR3. This CDR3 has 14 amino acids. Per the germline V gene, CDR1 is MDHEN and CDR2 is SYDVKM. Trimming took 7 bases from V and 5 from J; bases not matched to a gene: 8. The entry originates in a study of blood T cell repertoires in COVID-19. TCRdb keeps only in-frame clones here, not all; method: immunoSEQ multiplex PCR. The profile shows roughly 97,000 clones, over 75% of them singletons. The chain is built from TRBV28 and TRBJ1-1; 9 bases line up with TRBD1. The clonotype was recovered from a man between 65 and 80 years old with acute or convalescent COVID-19. Source material: peripheral blood. The CDR3 reads CASTRDRGGTEAFF. As DNA, the CDR3 is TGTGCCAGCACCAGAGACAGGGGGGGAACTGAAGCTTTCTTT.